This T cell receptor (beta chain) was obtained from a study of human T cells and chemical hapten exposure. Regarding the study as a whole: TCRs above 1 in 1000 frequency did not change with DPC sensitization. Against controls, expanded TCRs gave rise to significantly more large CDR3 similarity clusters.

TCRdb itself ran the RACE reads through MiXCR, one entry per CDR3 protein. Of tens of thousands of distinct CDR3 sequences listed, over 7.5% are singletons. Time point specified: patch test 1, 2 weeks after DPC sensitization. Treatment defined: therapeutic diphenylcyclopropenone sensitization with weekly scalp DPC. Donation of samples came from alopecia patients who were 18 to 70 years old and suitable for DPC. V shed 6 bases and J shed 5 bases, with 6 bases lying between them. The CDR3 sequence is 11 residues long. Germline CDR1 reads MNHEY; CDR2 reads SVGEGT. This clonotype was seen repeatedly, ten times or more. Its antigen is still unknown.

This specimen was whole blood, taken in connection with sensitization to the hapten diphenylcyclopropenone (DPC). The source of this sequence is a woman in her thirties or forties with alopecia areata. Some clones in this sample may be carry-over from other donors' samples. The chain carries TRBV6-2 or TRBV6-3 and TRBJ2-3; D gene uncertain. CDR3 region: CASSRGDTQYF. CDR3 nucleotide sequence: TGTGCCAGCAGCCGCGGAGATACGCAGTATTTT.